This paragraph covers one TCR beta chain sequence. Clones were read by immunoSEQ multiplex PCR, and TCRdb kept only the in-frame ones, dropping some. Of more than 90,000 clones listed, around 92% are singletons. V was pared by 2 bases and J by 5 bases, with 12 bases between. The CDR3 is 15 residues long. Looked up from germline, CDR1 is SNHLY and CDR2 is FYNNEI. These data are taken from a study of T cell changes during pregnancy in multiple sclerosis. This TCR came from a female donor with multiple sclerosis, enrolled in a pregnancy study. The specimen was peripheral blood, collected after pregnancy. The chain employs TRBV2 and TRBJ1-4; TRBD1 is a possible D gene (6 bases). This chain's CDR3 is CASSEPTGWNEKLFF. In nucleotides, the CDR3 is TGTGCCAGCAGTGAACCCACAGGGTGGAATGAAAAACTGTTTTTT. Looking up the rest from reference TRBV2 and TRBJ1-4 gives the full variable domain: EPEVTQTPSHQVTQMGQEVILRCVPISNHLYFYWYRQILGQKVEFLVSFYNNEISEKSEIFDDQFSVERPDGSNFTLKIRSTKLEDSAMYFCASSEPTGWNEKLFFGSGTQLSVL.